This T cell receptor beta chain was obtained from a study of CD8+ T cells in alopecia areata. This clone was counted a few times. RNA was extracted and reverse transcribed into cDNA as the sequencing template. Assay: immunoSEQ multiplex PCR; the TCRdb copy retains only in-frame clones and omits some. In the table there are 150,000 to 160,000 clones, 45% to 55% of which are singletons. Starting from PBMCs, sorting isolated CD4+ and CD8+ T cells. This receptor was obtained from a human donor with alopecia areata. The source material was CD8+ T cells sorted from blood, sampled at week 0.

In DNA, the CDR3 is TGTGCCAGCAGCCCTACCGACAGCGTCTATGGCTACACCTTC. Its translation is CASSPTDSVYGYTF. The chain couples TRBV9 to TRBJ1-2, with D maybe TRBD1 (5 bases). The CDR3 totals 14 residues. Per the germline V gene, CDR1 is SGDLS and CDR2 is YYNGEE. V was pared by 4 bases and J by 4 bases, with 14 bases between.